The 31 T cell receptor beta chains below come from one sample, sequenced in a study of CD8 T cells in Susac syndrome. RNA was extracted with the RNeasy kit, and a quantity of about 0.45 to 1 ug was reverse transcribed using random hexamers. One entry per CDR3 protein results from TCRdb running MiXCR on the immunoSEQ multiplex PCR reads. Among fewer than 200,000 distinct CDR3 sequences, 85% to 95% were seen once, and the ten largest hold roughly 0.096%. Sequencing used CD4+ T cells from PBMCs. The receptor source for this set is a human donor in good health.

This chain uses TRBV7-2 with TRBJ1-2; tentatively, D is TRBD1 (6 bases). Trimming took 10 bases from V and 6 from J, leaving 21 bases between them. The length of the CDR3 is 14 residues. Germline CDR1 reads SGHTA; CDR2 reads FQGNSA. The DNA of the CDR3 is TGTGCCACTCAGCTTAGCCCACAGGGCCATGGCTACACCTTC. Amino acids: CATQLSPQGHGYTF.

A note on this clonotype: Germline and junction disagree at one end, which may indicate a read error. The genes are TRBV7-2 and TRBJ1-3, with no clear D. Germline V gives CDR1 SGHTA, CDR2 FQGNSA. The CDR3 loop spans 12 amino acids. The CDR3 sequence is CASSSNRQPLLF. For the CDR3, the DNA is TGTGCCAGCAGTTCCAATCGGCAGCCGCTATTGTTT.

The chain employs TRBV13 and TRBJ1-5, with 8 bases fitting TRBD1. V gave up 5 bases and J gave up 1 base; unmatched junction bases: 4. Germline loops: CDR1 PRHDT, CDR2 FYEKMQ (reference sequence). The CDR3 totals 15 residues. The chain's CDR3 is CASSRTGGSNQPQHF. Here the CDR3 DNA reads TGTGCCAGCAGCCGCACAGGGGGAAGCAATCAGCCCCAGCATTTT. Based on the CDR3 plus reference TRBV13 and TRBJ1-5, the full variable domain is AAGVIQSPRHLIKEKRETATLKCYPIPRHDTVYWYQQGPGQDPQFLISFYEKMQSDKGSIPDRFSAQQFSDYHSELNMSSLELGDSALYFCASSRTGGSNQPQHFGDGTRLSIL.

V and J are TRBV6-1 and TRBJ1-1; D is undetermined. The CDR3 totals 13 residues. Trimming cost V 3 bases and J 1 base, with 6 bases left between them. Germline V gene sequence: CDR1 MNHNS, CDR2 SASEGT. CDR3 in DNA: TGTGCCAGCAGTGAGCGGGAGAACACTGAAGCTTTCTTT. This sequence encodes CASSERENTEAFF.

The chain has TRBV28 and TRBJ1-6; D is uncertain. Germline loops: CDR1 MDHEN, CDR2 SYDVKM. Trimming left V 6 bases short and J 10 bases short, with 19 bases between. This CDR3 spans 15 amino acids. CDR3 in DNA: TGTGCCAGCAGCTCCATCAAGGCCCCTAAGTCACCCCTCCACTTT. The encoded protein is CASSSIKAPKSPLHF.

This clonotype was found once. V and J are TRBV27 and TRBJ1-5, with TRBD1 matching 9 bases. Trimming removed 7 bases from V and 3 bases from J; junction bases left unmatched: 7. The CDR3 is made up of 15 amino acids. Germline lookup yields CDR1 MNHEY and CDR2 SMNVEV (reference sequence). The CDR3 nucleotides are TGTGCCAGCAAACCGGGACAGGGACCCAATCAGCCCCAGCATTTT. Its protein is CASKPGQGPNQPQHF.

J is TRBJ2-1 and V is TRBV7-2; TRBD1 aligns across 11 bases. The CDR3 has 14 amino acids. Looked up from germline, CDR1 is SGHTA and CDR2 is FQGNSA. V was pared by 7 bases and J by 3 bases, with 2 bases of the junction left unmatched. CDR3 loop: CASTGTGGYNEQFF. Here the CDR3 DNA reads TGTGCCAGCACCGGGACAGGGGGCTACAATGAGCAGTTCTTC. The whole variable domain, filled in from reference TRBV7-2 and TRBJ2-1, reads GAGVSQSPSNKVTEKGKDVELRCDPISGHTALYWYRQSLGQGLEFLIYFQGNSAPDKSGLPSDRFSAERTGGSVSTLTIQRTQQEDSAVYLCASTGTGGYNEQFFGPGTRLTVL.

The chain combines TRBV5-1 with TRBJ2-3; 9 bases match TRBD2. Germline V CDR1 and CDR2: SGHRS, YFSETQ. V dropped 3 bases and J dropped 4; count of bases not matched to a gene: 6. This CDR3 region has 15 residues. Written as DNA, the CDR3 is TGCGCCAGCAGCTCGGCGGGGGGGCCAGCAGATACGCAGTATTTT. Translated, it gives CASSSAGGPADTQYF.

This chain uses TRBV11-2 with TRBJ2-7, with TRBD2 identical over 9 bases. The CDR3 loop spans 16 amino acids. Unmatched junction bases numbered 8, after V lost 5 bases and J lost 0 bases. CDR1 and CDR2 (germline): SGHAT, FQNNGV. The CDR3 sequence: CASSERAGGRSYEQYV. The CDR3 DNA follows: TGTGCCAGCAGCGAACGAGCGGGGGGCCGCTCCTACGAGCAGTACGTC.

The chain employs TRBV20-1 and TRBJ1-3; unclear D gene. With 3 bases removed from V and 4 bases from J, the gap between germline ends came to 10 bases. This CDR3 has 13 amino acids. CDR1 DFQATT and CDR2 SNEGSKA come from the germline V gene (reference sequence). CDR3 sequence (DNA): TGCAGTGCTAGTGAGGCGCGAGGAAACACCATATATTTT. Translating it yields CSASEARGNTIYF.

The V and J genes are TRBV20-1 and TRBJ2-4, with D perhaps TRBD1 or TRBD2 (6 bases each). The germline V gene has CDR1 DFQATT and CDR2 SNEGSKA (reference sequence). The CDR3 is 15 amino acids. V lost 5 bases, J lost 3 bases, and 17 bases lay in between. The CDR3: CSAELGGILKNIQYF. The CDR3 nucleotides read TGCAGTGCTGAACTGGGGGGCATTCTCAAAAACATTCAGTACTTC.

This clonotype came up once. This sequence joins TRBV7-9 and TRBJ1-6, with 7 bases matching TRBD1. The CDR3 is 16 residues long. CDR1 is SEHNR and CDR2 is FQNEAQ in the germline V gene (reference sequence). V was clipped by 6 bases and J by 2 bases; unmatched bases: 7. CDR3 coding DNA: TGTGCCAGCAGTGAGACAGGGAGCGCCTATAATTCACCCCTCCACTTT. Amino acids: CASSETGSAYNSPLHF. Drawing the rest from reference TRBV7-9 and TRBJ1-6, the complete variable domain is DTGVSQNPRHKITKRGQNVTFRCDPISEHNRLYWYRQTLGQGPEFLTYFQNEAQLEKSRLLSDRFSAERPKGSFSTLEIQRTEQGDSAMYLCASSETGSAYNSPLHFGNGTRLTVT.

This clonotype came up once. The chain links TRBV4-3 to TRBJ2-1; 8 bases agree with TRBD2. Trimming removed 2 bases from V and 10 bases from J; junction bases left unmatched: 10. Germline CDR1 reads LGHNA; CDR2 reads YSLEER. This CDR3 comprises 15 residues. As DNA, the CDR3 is TGCGCCAGCAGCCAAAATCACGGGGGGGCAGGGGAGCAGTTCTTC. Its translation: CASSQNHGGAGEQFF.

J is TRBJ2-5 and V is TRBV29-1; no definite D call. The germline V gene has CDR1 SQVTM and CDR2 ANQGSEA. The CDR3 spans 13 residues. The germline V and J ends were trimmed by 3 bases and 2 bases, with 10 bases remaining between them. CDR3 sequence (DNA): TGCAGCGTTGAGCCAGCAAGTCAAGAGACCCAGTACTTC. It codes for CSVEPASQETQYF.

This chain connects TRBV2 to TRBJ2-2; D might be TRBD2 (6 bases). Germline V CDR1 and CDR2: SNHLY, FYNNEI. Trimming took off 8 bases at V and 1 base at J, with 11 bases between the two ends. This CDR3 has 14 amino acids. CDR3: CASVLGGNTGELFF. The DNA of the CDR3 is TGTGCCAGCGTCCTGGGGGGGAACACCGGGGAGCTGTTTTTT.

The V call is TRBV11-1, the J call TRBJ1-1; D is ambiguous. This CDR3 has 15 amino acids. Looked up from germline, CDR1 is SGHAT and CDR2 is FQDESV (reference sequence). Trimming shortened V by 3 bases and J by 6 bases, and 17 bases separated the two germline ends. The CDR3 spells CASSLGPGDYAEAFF. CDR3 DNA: TGTGCCAGCAGCTTGGGTCCTGGGGATTACGCTGAAGCTTTCTTT.

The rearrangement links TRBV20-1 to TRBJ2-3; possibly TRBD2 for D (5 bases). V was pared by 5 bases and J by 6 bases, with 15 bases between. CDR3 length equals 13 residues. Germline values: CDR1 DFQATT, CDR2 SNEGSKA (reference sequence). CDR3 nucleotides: TGCAGTGCTTGGGAGCTCACCACTGATACGCAGTATTTT. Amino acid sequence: CSAWELTTDTQYF.

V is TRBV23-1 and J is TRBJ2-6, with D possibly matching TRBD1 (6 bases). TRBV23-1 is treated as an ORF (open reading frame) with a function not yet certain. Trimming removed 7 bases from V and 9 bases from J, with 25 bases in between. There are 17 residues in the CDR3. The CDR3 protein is CASTAGYRAILGNVLTF. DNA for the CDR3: TGCGCCAGCACCGCAGGGTACAGGGCCATCTTAGGCAACGTCCTGACTTTC.

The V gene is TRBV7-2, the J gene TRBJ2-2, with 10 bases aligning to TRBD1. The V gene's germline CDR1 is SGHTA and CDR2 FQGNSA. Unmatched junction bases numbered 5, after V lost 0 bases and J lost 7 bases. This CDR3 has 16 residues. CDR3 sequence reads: CASSLAGTGAGGELFF. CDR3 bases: TGTGCCAGCAGCTTAGCCGGGACAGGGGCAGGCGGGGAGCTGTTTTTT. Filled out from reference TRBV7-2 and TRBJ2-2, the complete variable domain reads GAGVSQSPSNKVTEKGKDVELRCDPISGHTALYWYRQSLGQGLEFLIYFQGNSAPDKSGLPSDRFSAERTGGSVSTLTIQRTQQEDSAVYLCASSLAGTGAGGELFFGEGSRLTVL.

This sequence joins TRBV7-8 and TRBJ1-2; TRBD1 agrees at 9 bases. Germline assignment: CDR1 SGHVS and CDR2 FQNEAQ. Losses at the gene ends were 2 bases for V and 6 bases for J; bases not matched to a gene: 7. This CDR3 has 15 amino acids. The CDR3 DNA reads TGTGCCAGCAGCTTAAATACAGGGGGCGCCGATGGCTACACCTTC. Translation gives CASSLNTGGADGYTF.

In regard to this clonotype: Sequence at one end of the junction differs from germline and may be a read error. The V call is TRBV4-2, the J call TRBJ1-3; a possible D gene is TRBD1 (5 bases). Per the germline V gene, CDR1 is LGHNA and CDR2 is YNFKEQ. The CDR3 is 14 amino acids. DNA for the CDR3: TGTGCCAGCAGCCAAGATAGGCGAGGGGCCGCGTGGAATTTT. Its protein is CASSQDRRGAAWNF.

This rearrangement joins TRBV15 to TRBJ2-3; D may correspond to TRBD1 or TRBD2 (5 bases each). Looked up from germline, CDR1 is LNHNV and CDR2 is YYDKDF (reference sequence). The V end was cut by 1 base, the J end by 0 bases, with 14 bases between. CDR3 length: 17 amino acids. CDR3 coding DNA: TGTGCCACCAGCAGAGGTTTGAGGGGAGCTAGCACAGATACGCAGTATTTT. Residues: CATSRGLRGASTDTQYF.

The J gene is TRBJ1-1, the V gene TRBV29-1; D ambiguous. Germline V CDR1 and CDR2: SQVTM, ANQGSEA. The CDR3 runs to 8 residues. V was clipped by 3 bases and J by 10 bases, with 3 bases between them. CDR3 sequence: CSVDPAFF. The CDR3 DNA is TGCAGCGTTGACCCAGCTTTCTTT.

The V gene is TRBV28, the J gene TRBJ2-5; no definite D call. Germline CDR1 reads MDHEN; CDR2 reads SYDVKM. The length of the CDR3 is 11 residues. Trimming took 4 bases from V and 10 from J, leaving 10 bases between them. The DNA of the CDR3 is TGTGCCAGCAGTTCGATTAGCCACCAGTACTTC. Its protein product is CASSSISHQYF.

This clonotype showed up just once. The CDR3, as DNA: TGTGCCAGCAGCTTGCAGGCGGGCCAGCTGTTTTTT. It yields the protein CASSLQAGQLFF. The genes are TRBV5-4 and TRBJ2-2, with a possible D match to TRBD2 (5 bases). V was shortened by 1 base and J by 12 bases, with 10 bases between the two germline ends. The CDR3 has 12 amino acids. Germline CDR1 and CDR2: SGHNT and YYREEE (reference sequence).

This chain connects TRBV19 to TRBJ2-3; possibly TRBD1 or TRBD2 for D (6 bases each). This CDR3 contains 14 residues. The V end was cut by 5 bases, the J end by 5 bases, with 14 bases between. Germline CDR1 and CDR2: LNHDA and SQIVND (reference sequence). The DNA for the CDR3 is TGTGCCAGTAGTGTGTCGGGGGCTGGAGATACGCAGTATTTT. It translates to CASSVSGAGDTQYF.

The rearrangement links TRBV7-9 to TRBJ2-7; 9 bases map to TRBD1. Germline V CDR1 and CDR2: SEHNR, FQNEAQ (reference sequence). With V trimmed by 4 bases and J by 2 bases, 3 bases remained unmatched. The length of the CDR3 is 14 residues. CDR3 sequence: CASSSDRGTYEQYF. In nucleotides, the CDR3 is TGTGCCAGCAGCTCGGACAGGGGCACCTACGAGCAGTACTTC.

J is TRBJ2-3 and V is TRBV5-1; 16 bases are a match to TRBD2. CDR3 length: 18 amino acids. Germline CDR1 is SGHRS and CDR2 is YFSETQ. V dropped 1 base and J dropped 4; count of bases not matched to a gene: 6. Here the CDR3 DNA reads TGCGCCAGCAGCTTGATGGGACTAGCGGGGGGGAGCCCAGATACGCAGTATTTT. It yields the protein CASSLMGLAGGSPDTQYF.

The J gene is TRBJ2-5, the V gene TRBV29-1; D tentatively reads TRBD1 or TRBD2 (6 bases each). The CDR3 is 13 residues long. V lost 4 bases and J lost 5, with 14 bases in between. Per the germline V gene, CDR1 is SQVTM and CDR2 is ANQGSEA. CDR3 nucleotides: TGCAGCGTTGGGTGGGGGGCCCAGGAGACCCAGTACTTC. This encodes CSVGWGAQETQYF.

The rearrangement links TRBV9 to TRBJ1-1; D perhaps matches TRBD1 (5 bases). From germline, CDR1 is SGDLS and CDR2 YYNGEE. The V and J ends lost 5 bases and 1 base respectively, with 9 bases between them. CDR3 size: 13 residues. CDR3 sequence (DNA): TGTGCCAGCAGTACAGGCGCGAACACTGAAGCTTTCTTT. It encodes CASSTGANTEAFF.

The CDR3 DNA reads TGTGCCAGCAGTCCCCCGAGACAGGATTCCCCTGAAGCTTTCTTT. This codes for CASSPPRQDSPEAFF. The chain employs TRBV2 and TRBJ1-1, with a possible D match to TRBD1 (6 bases). The germline CDR1 and CDR2 sequences are SNHLY and FYNNEI. The CDR3 covers 15 residues. V was pared by 5 bases and J by 6 bases, with 19 bases between.